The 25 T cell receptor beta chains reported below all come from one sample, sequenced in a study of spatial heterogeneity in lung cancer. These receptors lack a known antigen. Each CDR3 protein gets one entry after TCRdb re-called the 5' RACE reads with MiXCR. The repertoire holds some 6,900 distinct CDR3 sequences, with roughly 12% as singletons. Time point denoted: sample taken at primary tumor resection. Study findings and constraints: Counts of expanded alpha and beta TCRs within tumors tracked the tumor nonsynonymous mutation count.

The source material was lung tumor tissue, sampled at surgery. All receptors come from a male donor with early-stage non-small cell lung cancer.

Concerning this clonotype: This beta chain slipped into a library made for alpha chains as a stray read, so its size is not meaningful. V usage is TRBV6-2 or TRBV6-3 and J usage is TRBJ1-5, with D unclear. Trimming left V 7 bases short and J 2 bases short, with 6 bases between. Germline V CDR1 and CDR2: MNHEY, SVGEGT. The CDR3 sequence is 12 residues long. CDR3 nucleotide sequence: TGTGCCAGCACGGAGGGCAATCAGCCCCAGCATTTT. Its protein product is CASTEGNQPQHF.

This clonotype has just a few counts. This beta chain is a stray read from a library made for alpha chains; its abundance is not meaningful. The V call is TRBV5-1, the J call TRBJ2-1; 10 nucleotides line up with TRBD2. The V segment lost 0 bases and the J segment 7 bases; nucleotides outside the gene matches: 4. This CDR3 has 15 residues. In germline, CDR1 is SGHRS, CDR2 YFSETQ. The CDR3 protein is CASSLAPSGSNEQFF. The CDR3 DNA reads TGCGCCAGCAGCTTGGCCCCTAGCGGGAGTAATGAGCAGTTCTTC.

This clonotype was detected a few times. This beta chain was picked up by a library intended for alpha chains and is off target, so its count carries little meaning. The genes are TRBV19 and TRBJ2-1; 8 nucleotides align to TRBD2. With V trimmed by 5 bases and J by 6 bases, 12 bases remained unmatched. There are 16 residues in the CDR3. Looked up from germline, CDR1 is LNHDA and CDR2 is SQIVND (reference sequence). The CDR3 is CASSPSGTRYPNEQFF. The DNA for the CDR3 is TGTGCCAGTAGTCCCTCCGGGACTAGATACCCCAATGAGCAGTTCTTC.

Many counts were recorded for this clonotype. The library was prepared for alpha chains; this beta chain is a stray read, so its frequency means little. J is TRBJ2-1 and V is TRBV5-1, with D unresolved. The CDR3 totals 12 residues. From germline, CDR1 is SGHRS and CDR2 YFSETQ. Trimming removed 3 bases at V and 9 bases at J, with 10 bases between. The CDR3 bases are TGCGCCAGCAGCTCGGTAGGAAGTGAGCAGTTCTTC. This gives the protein CASSSVGSEQFF.

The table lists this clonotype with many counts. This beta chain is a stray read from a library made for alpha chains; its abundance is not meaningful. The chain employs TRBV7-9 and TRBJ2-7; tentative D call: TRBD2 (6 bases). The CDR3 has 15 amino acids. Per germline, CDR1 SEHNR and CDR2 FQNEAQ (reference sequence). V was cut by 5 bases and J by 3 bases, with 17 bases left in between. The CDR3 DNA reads TGTGCCAGCAGCCCGGGAGCCTTAACTTACTACGAGCAGTACTTC. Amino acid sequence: CASSPGALTYYEQYF.

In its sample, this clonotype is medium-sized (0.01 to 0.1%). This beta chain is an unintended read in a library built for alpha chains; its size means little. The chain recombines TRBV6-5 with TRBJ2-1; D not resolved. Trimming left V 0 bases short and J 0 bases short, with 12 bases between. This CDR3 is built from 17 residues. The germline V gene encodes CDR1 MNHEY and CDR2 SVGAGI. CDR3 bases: TGTGCCAGCAGTTACTCGAAAGCGATGAGCTCCTACAATGAGCAGTTCTTC. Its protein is CASSYSKAMSSYNEQFF.

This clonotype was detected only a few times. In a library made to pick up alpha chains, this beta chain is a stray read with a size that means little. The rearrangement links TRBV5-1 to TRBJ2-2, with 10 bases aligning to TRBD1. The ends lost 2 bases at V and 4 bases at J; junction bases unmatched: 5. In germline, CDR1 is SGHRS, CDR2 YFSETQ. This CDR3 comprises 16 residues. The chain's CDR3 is CASSFSGTGVTGELFF. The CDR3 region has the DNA TGCGCCAGCAGCTTCTCCGGGACAGGGGTCACCGGGGAGCTGTTTTTT.

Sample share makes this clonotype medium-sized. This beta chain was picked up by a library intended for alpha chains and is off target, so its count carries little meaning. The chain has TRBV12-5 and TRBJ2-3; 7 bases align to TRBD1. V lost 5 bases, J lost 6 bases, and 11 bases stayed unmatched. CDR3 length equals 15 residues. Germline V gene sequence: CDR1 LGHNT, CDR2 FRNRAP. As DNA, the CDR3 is TGTGCTAGTGGTCCAGGACAGGCATGGGGGGATACGCAGTATTTT. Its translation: CASGPGQAWGDTQYF. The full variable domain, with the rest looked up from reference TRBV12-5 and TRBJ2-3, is DARVTQTPRHKVTEMGQEVTMRCQPILGHNTVFWYRQTMMQGLELLAYFRNRAPLDDSGMPKDRFSAEMPDATLATLKIQPSEPRDSAVYFCASGPGQAWGDTQYFGPGTRLTVL.

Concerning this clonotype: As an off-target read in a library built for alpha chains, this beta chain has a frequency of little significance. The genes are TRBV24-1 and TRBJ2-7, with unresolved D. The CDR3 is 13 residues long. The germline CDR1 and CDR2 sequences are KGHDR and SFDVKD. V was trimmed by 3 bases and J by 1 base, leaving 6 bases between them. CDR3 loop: CATSDHLSYEQYF. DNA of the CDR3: TGTGCCACCAGTGATCACCTGTCCTACGAGCAGTACTTC.

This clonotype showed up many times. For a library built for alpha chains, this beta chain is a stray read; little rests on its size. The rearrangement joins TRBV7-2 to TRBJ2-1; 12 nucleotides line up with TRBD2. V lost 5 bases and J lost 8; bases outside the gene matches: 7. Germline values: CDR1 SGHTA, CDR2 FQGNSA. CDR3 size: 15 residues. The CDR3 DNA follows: TGTGCCAGCAGCGCTACTAGCGGGAGGACTCATGAGCAGTTCTTC. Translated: CASSATSGRTHEQFF.

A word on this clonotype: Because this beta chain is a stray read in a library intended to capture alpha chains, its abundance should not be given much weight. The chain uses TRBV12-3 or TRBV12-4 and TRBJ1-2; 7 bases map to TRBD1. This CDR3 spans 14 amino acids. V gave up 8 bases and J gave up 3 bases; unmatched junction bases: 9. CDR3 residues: CASSPFRGDYGYTF. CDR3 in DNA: TGTGCCAGCTCCCCCTTCAGGGGGGACTATGGCTACACCTTC.

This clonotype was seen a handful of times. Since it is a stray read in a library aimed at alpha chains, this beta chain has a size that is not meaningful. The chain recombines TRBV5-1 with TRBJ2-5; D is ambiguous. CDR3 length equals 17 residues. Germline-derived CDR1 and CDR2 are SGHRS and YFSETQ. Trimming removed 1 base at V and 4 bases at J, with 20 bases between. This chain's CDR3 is CASSLMGSSAGLETQYF. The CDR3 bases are TGCGCCAGCAGCTTGATGGGGTCTAGTGCAGGCCTAGAGACCCAGTACTTC.

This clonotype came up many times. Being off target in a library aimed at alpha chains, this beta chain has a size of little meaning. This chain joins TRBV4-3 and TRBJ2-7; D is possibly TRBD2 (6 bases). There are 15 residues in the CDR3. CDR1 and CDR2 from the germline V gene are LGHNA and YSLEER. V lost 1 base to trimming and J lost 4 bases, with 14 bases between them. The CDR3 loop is CASSQGATAGYEQYF. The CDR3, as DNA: TGCGCCAGCAGCCAAGGGGCCACCGCGGGATACGAGCAGTACTTC.

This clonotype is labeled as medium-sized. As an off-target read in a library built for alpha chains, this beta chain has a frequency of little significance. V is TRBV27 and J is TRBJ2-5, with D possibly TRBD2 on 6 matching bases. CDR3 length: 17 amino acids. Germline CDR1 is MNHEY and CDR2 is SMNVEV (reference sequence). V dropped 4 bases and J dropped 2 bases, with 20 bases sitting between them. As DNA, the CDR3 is TGTGCCAGCAGTTCACTTATGGGCGGGAAGAGTCAAGAGACCCAGTACTTC. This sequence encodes CASSSLMGGKSQETQYF.

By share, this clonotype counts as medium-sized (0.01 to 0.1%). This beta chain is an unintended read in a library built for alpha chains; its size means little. Written as DNA, the CDR3 is TGTGCCAGCAGTTTGCGTCAGGGGAGTTATCAGCCCCAGCATTTT. Translation gives CASSLRQGSYQPQHF. The genes are TRBV27 and TRBJ1-5; weak D call: TRBD1 (6 bases). CDR1 is MNHEY, CDR2 SMNVEV, per germline (reference sequence). CDR3 length: 15 amino acids. V was clipped by 3 bases and J by 5 bases, with 14 bases between them.

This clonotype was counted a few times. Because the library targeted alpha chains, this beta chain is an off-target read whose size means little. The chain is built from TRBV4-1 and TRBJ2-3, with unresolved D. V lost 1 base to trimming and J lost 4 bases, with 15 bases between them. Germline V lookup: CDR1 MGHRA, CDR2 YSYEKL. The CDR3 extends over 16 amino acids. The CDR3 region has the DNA TGCGCCAGCAGCCAAGTTGATATGGGGTTGGCAGATACGCAGTATTTT. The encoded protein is CASSQVDMGLADTQYF.

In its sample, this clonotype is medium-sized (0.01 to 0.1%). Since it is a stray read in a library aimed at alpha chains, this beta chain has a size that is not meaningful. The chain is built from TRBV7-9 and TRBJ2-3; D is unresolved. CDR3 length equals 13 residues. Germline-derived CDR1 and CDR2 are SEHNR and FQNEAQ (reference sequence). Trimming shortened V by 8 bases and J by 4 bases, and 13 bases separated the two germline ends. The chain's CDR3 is CASGKDAADTQYF. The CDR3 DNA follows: TGTGCCAGCGGAAAGGACGCCGCAGATACGCAGTATTTT.

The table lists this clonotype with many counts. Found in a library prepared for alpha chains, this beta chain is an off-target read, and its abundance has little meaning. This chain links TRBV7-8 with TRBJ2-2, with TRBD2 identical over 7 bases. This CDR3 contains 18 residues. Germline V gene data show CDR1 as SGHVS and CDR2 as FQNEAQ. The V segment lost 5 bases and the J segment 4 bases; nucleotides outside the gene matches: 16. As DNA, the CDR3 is TGTGCCAGCAGCCCTCATAGAATTTTCGGGGAGGGCACCGGGGAGCTGTTTTTT. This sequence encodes CASSPHRIFGEGTGELFF.

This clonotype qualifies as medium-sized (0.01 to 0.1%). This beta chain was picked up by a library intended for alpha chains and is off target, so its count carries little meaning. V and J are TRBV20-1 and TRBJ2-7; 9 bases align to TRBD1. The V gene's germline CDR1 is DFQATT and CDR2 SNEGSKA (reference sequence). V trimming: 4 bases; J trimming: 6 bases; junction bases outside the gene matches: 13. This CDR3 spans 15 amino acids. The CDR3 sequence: CSATSPGTGPREQYF. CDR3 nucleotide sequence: TGCAGTGCTACCAGCCCCGGGACAGGGCCTCGCGAGCAGTACTTC.

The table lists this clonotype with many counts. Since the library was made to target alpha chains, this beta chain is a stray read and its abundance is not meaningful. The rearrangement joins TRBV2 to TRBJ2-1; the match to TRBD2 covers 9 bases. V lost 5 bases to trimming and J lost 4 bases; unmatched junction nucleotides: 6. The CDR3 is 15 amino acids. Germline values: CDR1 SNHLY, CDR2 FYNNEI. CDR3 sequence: CASSPSGMGYNEQFF. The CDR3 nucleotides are TGTGCCAGCAGTCCTAGCGGGATGGGATACAATGAGCAGTTCTTC.

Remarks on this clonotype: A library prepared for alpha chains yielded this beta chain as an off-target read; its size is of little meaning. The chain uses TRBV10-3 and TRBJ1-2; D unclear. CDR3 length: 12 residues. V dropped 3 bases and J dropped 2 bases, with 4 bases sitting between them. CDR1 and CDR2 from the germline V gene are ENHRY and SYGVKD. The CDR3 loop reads CAISDLNYGYTF. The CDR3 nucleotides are TGTGCCATCAGTGATTTGAACTATGGCTACACCTTC.

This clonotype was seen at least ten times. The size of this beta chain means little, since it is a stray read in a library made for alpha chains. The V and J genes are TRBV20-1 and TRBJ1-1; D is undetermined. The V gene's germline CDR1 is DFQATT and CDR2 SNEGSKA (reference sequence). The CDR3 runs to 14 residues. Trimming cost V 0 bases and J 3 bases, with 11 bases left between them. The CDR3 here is CSAREAAKDTEAFF. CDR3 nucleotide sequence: TGCAGTGCTAGAGAGGCTGCCAAGGACACTGAAGCTTTCTTT.

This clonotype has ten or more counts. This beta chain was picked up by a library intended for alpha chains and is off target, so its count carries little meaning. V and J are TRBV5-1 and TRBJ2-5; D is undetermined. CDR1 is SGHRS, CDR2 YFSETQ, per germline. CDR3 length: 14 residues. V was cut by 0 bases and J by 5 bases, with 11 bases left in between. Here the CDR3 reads CASSLGQVGETQYF. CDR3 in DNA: TGCGCCAGCAGCTTGGGGCAGGTGGGGGAGACCCAGTACTTC. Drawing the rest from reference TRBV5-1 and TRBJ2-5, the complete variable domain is KAGVTQTPRYLIKTRGQQVTLSCSPISGHRSVSWYQQTPGQGLQFLFEYFSETQRNKGNFPGRFSGRQFSNSRSEMNVSTLELGDSALYLCASSLGQVGETQYFGPGTRLLVL.

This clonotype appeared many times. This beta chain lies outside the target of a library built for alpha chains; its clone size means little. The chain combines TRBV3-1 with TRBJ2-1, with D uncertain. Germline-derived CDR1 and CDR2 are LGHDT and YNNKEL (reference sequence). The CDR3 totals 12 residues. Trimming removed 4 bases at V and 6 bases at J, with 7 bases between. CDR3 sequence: CASSLSLNEQFF. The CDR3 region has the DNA TGTGCCAGCAGCCTCTCACTCAATGAGCAGTTCTTC.

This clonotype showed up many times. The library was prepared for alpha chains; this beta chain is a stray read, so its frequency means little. The CDR3 coding sequence is TGCGCCAGTAGCGGCATTACCTCCTACGAGCAGTACTTC. Protein product: CASSGITSYEQYF. The chain combines TRBV10-2 with TRBJ2-7; D is perhaps TRBD2 (6 bases). V was shortened by 9 bases and J by 0 bases, with 12 bases between the two germline ends. Germline CDR1 WSHSY, CDR2 SAAADI. The CDR3 is made up of 13 amino acids.